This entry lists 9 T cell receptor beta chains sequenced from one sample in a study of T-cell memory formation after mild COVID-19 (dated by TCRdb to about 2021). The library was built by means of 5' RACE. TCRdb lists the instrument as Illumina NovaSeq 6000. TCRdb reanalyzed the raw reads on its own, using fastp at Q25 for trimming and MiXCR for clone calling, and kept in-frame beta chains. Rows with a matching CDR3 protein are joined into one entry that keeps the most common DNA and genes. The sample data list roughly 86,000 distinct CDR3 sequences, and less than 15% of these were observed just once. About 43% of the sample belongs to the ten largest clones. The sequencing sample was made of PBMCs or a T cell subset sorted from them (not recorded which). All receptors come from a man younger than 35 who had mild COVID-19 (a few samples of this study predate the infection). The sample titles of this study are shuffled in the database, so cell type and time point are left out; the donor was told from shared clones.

CDR3 region: CASTSRGPNTEAFF. The DNA of the CDR3 is TGTGCCAGCACCAGCCGCGGTCCGAACACTGAAGCTTTCTTT. The chain joins TRBV6-4 to TRBJ1-1, with D unclear. Germline assignment: CDR1 MRHNA and CDR2 SNTAGT. The ends were cut back, 7 bases at V and 1 base at J, with 13 bases in the middle. The CDR3 runs to 14 residues.

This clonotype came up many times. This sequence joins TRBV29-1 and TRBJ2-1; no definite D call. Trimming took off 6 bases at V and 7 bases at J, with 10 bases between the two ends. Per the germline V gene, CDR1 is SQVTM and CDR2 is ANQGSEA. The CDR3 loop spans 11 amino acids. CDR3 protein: CSVELWNEQFF. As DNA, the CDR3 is TGCAGCGTCGAACTCTGGAATGAGCAGTTCTTC.

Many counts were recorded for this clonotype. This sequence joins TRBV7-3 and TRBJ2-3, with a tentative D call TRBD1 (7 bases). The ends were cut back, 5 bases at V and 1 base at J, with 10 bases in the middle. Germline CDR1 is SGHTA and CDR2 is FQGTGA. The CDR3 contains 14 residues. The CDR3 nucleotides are TGTGCCAGCAGCCCCAGGGGGGGCACAGATACGCAGTATTTT. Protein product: CASSPRGGTDTQYF.

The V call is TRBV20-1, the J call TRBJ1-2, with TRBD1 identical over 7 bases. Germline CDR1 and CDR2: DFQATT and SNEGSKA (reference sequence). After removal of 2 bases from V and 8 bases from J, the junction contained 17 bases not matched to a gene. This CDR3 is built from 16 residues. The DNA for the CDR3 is TGCAGTGCTAGACCTCGCGACAGGGATCTCTACCTAGGCTACACCTTC. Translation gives CSARPRDRDLYLGYTF.

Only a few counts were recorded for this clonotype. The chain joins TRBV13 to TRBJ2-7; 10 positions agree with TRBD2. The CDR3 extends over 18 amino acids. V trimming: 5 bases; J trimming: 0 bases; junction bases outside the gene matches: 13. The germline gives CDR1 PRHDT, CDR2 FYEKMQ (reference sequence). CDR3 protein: CASSPRASGGPSSYEQYF. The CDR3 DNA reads TGTGCCAGCAGCCCTCGGGCTAGCGGGGGCCCTAGCTCCTACGAGCAGTACTTC.

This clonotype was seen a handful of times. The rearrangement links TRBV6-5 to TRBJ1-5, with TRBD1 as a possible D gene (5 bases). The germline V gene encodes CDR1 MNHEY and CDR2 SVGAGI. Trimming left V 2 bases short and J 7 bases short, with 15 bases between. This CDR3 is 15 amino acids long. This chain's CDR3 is CASSYGTGLGQPQHF. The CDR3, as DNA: TGTGCCAGCAGTTACGGTACGGGACTGGGGCAGCCCCAGCATTTT.

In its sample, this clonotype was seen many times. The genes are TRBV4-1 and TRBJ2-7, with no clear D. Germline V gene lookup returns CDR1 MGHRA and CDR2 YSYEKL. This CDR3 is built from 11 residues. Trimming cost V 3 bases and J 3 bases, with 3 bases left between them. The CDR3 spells CASSQNYEQYF. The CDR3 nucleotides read TGCGCCAGCAGCCAGAACTACGAGCAGTACTTC.

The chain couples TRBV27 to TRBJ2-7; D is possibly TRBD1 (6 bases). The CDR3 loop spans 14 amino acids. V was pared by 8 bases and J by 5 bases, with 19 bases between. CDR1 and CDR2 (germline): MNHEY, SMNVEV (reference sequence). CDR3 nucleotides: TGTGCCAGCTCCCCCGGGACACCGCCTGACGAGCAGTACTTC. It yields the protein CASSPGTPPDEQYF.

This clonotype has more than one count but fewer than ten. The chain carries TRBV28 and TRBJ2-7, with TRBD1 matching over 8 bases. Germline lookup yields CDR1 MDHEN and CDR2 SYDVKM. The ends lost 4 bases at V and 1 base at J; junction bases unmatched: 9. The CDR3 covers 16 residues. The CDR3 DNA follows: TGTGCCAGCAGTTCGCAGGGGGCGAAGGCGTCCTACGAGCAGTACGTC. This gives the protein CASSSQGAKASYEQYV.